These 9 T cell receptor beta chains were all obtained from the same sample, sequenced in a study of regulatory T cells in long-lasting Graves disease. Assembly of TCR beta libraries relied on iRepertoire HTBI primers together with Arm-PCR of CDR3 regions. TCRdb re-derived calls from the multiplex PCR reads in MiXCR, one entry per CDR3 protein. The sample records roughly 420,000 distinct CDR3 sequences, roughly 15% being singletons. Time point reported: newly diagnosed GD, antithyroid drugs for less than 3 months. Isolated PBMC RNA provided the starting material for the TCR library. These data were also reused for a study on T cells in Graves' hyperthyroidism and ophthalmopathy.

The sequencing here drew on peripheral blood mononuclear cells (PBMCs), taken at new diagnosis, from a patient treated with antithyroid drugs. These TCRs come from a woman between 18 and 29 years old with Graves disease.

This clonotype has a count of ten or more. J is TRBJ2-1 and V is TRBV6-5, with D tentatively TRBD2 (6 bases). The germline V gene has CDR1 MNHEY and CDR2 SVGAGI. This CDR3 region has 15 residues. V was trimmed by 4 bases and J by 0 bases, leaving 10 bases between them. The DNA for the CDR3 is TGTGCCAGCAGTTGGGGACTCCTCTCCTACAATGAGCAGTTCTTC. Translating gives CASSWGLLSYNEQFF.

This clonotype has ten or more counts. The chain uses TRBV13 and TRBJ2-7, with 14 bases that match TRBD2. The germline CDR1 and CDR2 sequences are PRHDT and FYEKMQ (reference sequence). After removal of 5 bases from V and 7 bases from J, the junction contained 10 bases not matched to a gene. The length of the CDR3 is 16 residues. The CDR3 is CASSNSGLAGVGEQYF. Here the CDR3 DNA reads TGTGCCAGCAGCAACTCGGGACTAGCGGGAGTTGGTGAGCAGTACTTC.

This clonotype was seen repeatedly, ten times or more. The rearrangement joins TRBV18 to TRBJ2-3, with D hard to call. The CDR3 has 16 amino acids. Trimming took off 0 bases at V and 2 bases at J, with 12 bases between the two ends. From germline, CDR1 is KGHSH and CDR2 LQKENI. The CDR3 here is CASSPPSGPVTDTQYF. As DNA, the CDR3 is TGTGCCAGCTCACCACCGTCAGGCCCAGTCACAGATACGCAGTATTTT.

This clonotype was detected only a few times. This chain links TRBV5-4 with TRBJ2-3, with TRBD2 as a possible D gene (7 bases). Trimming removed 3 bases from V and 5 bases from J, with 13 bases in between. The germline gives CDR1 SGHNT, CDR2 YYREEE (reference sequence). The CDR3 spans 14 residues. CDR3 sequence: CASSSGAGEDTQYF. The CDR3 DNA reads TGTGCCAGCAGCTCAGGGGCGGGAGAAGATACGCAGTATTTT.

With regard to this clonotype: A junction end diverges from the germline sequence, so it may reflect a read error. CDR3 sequence reads: CASSSSGAHTGELVF. The CDR3 DNA sequence: TGTGCCAGCAGCTCATCAGGGGCCCACACCGGGGAGCTGGTTTTT. V is TRBV11-1 and J is TRBJ2-2; perhaps TRBD1 as D (6 bases). The germline CDR1 and CDR2 sequences are SGHAT and FQDESV (reference sequence). This CDR3 is 15 amino acids long.

Details on this clonotype: This sequence may be a read error, since a much larger clone differs from it by one base. The genes are TRBV5-1 and TRBJ1-1, with D perhaps TRBD1 (5 bases). The CDR3 loop spans 15 amino acids. Germline V CDR1 and CDR2: SGHRS, YFSETQ. Trimming cost V 5 bases and J 3 bases, with 17 bases left between them. Written as DNA, the CDR3 is TGCGCCAGCAGGTTCGTTGCAGGGTCCGACACTGAAGCTTTCTTT. Amino acids: CASRFVAGSDTEAFF. Full variable domain (rest looked up from reference TRBV5-1 and TRBJ1-1): KAGVTQTPRYLIKTRGQQVTLSCSPISGHRSVSWYQQTPGQGLQFLFEYFSETQRNKGNFPGRFSGRQFSNSRSEMNVSTLELGDSALYLCASRFVAGSDTEAFFGQGTRLTVV.

This clonotype was observed many times. The chain recombines TRBV6-2 or TRBV6-3 with TRBJ2-1; 10 positions agree with TRBD2. This CDR3 has 17 residues. With V trimmed by 3 bases and J by 5 bases, 10 bases remained unmatched. From germline, CDR1 is MNHEY and CDR2 SVGEGT. The CDR3 bases are TGTGCCAGCAGTTATACCGCCGGGACTAGCGCCAACAATGAGCAGTTCTTC. The encoded protein is CASSYTAGTSANNEQFF.

This clonotype has a count of ten or more. This rearrangement joins TRBV2 to TRBJ2-1; D not resolved. The CDR3 is 10 amino acids. CDR1 and CDR2 from the germline V gene are SNHLY and FYNNEI. V lost 6 bases and J lost 5, with 2 bases in between. CDR3 amino acids: CASRNNEQFF. The CDR3 bases are TGTGCCAGCAGAAACAATGAGCAGTTCTTC.

The J gene is TRBJ2-5, the V gene TRBV29-1, with D unclear. CDR1 and CDR2 from the germline V gene are SQVTM and ANQGSEA. The CDR3 runs to 13 residues. The V gene lost 1 base and the J gene lost 1 base, with 7 bases spanning the gap. CDR3 DNA sequence: TGCAGCGTTGAAGGCAGAACCCAAGAGACCCAGTACTTC. Translated, it gives CSVEGRTQETQYF.